Listed below are T cell receptor beta chains from one sample, sequenced in a study of control samples from healthy donors and cancer patients. Produced via immunoSEQ multiplex PCR; TCRdb's table is partial and in-frame only. There are about 73,000 clones in the sample; roughly 86% occur only once, and 15% to 20% lies in the top ten. The sample was PBMCs. These receptors were taken from a man between 60 and 70 years old with lung cancer. The CDR3 runs from the conserved cysteine through the conserved F or W. The D gene is left open where the match is weak. The size entry is marked missing in some rows and otherwise reads once, few, many or a size class.

D gene,clone size,J gene,V gene,CDR3 protein,CDR3 DNA
TRBD2,.,TRBJ2-3,TRBV14,CASSQGWLAGASDTQYF,TGTGCCAGCAGCCAAGGATGGCTAGCGGGGGCATCGGATACGCAGTATTTT
.,.,TRBJ1-3,TRBV24-1,CATSPEAGNTIYF,TGTGCCACCAGTCCCGAGGCTGGAAACACCATATATTTT
.,once,TRBJ1-5,TRBV6-5,CASTAMNQPQHF,TGTGCCAGCACTGCGATGAATCAGCCCCAGCATTTT
TRBD1,.,TRBJ1-5,TRBV27,CASSFFGQGNQPQHF,TGTGCCAGCAGTTTCTTCGGACAGGGCAATCAGCCCCAGCATTTT
.,.,TRBJ1-1,TRBV18,CASSPDQNTEAFF,TGTGCCAGCTCACCGGATCAAAACACTGAAGCTTTCTTT
.,.,TRBJ2-1,TRBV2,CASSEAWDTASNEQFF,TGTGCCAGCAGTGAAGCCTGGGACACGGCTAGCAATGAGCAGTTCTTC
TRBD1,.,TRBJ1-2,TRBV27,CASAQGADYGYTF,TGTGCCAGCGCTCAGGGGGCGGACTATGGCTACACCTTC
.,once,TRBJ1-1,TRBV6-5,CASSYSRVNTEAFF,TGTGCCAGCAGTTACTCGAGGGTAAACACTGAAGCTTTCTTT
.,.,TRBJ1-1,TRBV5-6,CASSLFELNTEAFF,TGTGCCAGCAGCTTGTTCGAGTTGAACACTGAAGCTTTCTTT
.,.,TRBJ1-6,TRBV30,CAWSGQLDSPLHF,TGTGCCTGGAGTGGACAGCTGGATTCACCCCTCCACTTT
.,.,TRBJ1-1,TRBV30,CACSRDSSEAFF,TGTGCCTGTTCCCGAGACAGCTCTGAAGCTTTCTTT
TRBD2,.,TRBJ2-3,TRBV10-1,CASSDGTSGSTDTQYF,TGCGCCAGCAGTGATGGGACTAGCGGGAGCACAGATACGCAGTATTTT
.,.,TRBJ1-6,TRBV15,CATSKVKGSYNSPLHF,TGTGCCACCAGCAAGGTTAAGGGTTCCTATAATTCACCCCTCCACTTT
.,.,TRBJ1-5,TRBV30,CAWSIGGPQPQHF,TGTGCCTGGAGTATAGGGGGTCCTCAGCCCCAGCATTTT
TRBD1,few,TRBJ1-5,TRBV7-9,CASSLVTGGNQPQHF,TGTGCCAGCAGCCTCGTGACAGGGGGCAATCAGCCCCAGCATTTT
.,.,TRBJ1-4,TRBV18,CASSRGAEANEKLFF,TGTGCCAGCTCACGTGGCGCAGAAGCTAATGAAAAACTGTTTTTT
.,.,TRBJ2-5,TRBV4-1,CASSPRTSNRETQYF,TGCGCCAGCAGCCCCCGAACTAGTAATAGAGAGACCCAGTACTTC
.,.,TRBJ1-2,TRBV28,CASTSRGGYTF,TGTGCCAGCACCTCAAGGGGTGGCTACACCTTC
.,.,TRBJ2-1,TRBV10-2,CASSDSRNEQFF,TGCGCCAGCAGTGACTCAAGGAATGAGCAGTTCTTC
.,.,TRBJ2-2,TRBV19,CASSPGNANTGELFF,TGTGCCAGTAGTCCCGGGAATGCGAACACCGGGGAGCTGTTTTTT
.,.,TRBJ1-1,TRBV30,CAWTPGTKNTEAFF,TGTGCCTGGACCCCTGGGACCAAGAACACTGAAGCTTTCTTT
.,few,TRBJ2-3,TRBV29-1,CSVDFEGDF,TGCAGCGTTGACTTCGAGGGGGATTTT
.,.,TRBJ2-5,TRBV18,CASSPLKETQYF,TGTGCCAGCTCTCCTTTAAAAGAGACCCAGTACTTC
.,.,TRBJ2-7,TRBV4-2,CASSQDYATGYEQYF,TGTGCCAGCAGCCAAGATTACGCTACGGGCTACGAGCAGTACTTC
TRBD1,.,TRBJ1-1,TRBV5-4,CASSFGQGGTEAFF,TGTGCCAGCAGCTTTGGACAGGGAGGGACTGAAGCTTTCTTT
.,.,TRBJ1-1,TRBV5-6,CASSLLVYSNTEAFF,TGTGCCAGCAGCTTGCTCGTTTACAGCAACACTGAAGCTTTCTTT
TRBD1,.,TRBJ2-7,TRBV5-1,CASSLPGTGTYEQYF,TGCGCCAGCAGCTTGCCCGGGACAGGGACCTACGAGCAGTACTTC
.,.,TRBJ1-3,TRBV2,CASSVGQSAGNTIYF,TGTGCCAGCAGTGTTGGGCAGTCTGCTGGAAACACCATATATTTT
.,.,TRBJ1-3,TRBV3-1/TRBV3-2,CASCKGRSSGNTIYF,TGTGCCAGCTGTAAGGGACGATCCTCTGGAAACACCATATATTTT
TRBD1,.,TRBJ1-2,TRBV2,CASSVTGQGKDGYTF,TGTGCCAGCAGTGTGACGGGACAGGGGAAAGATGGCTACACCTTC
TRBD1,.,TRBJ1-4,TRBV7-2,CASSPPGQGRGKLFF,TGTGCCAGCAGCCCACCGGGACAGGGGAGAGGAAAACTGTTTTTT
TRBD1,.,TRBJ2-3,TRBV4-1,CASSQTDRGRTDTQYF,TGCGCCAGCAGCCAAACTGACAGGGGGCGGACAGATACGCAGTATTTT
.,.,TRBJ1-1,TRBV25-1,CASSLSGPLGAEAFF,TGTGCCAGCAGTCTATCAGGCCCGCTGGGGGCTGAAGCTTTCTTT
.,.,TRBJ2-3,TRBV11-2,CASSSATTDTQYF,TGTGCCAGCAGCTCCGCTACCACAGATACGCAGTATTTT
.,.,TRBJ1-2,TRBV5-1,CASSIGSGYGYTF,TGCGCCAGCAGTATTGGGAGCGGCTATGGCTACACCTTC
.,.,TRBJ1-4,TRBV9,CASSRYLAANEKLFF,TGTGCCAGCAGCCGCTATCTTGCGGCTAATGAAAAACTGTTTTTT
.,.,TRBJ1-1,TRBV18,CASSLGQNTEAFF,TGTGCCAGCTCATTAGGACAGAACACTGAAGCTTTCTTT
TRBD1,.,TRBJ1-3,TRBV5-1,CASSLATGQGANTIYF,TGCGCCAGCAGCTTGGCAACGGGACAGGGGGCGAACACCATATATTTT
.,.,TRBJ1-3,TRBV29-1,CSVVRNSGNTIYF,TGCAGCGTTGTCCGGAACTCTGGAAACACCATATATTTT
.,once,TRBJ2-2,TRBV9,CASSSGTHNTGELFF,TGTGCCAGCAGCTCAGGGACTCATAACACCGGGGAGCTGTTTTTT
.,.,TRBJ2-7,TRBV30,CAWSQWGEQYF,TGTGCCTGGAGTCAGTGGGGCGAGCAGTACTTC
.,.,TRBJ1-3,TRBV7-9,CASGQRGGNTIYF,TGTGCCAGCGGTCAAAGGGGCGGAAACACCATATATTTT
.,.,TRBJ2-5,TRBV6-6,CASSYTGTSQETQYF,TGTGCCAGCAGTTACACAGGGACTTCCCAAGAGACCCAGTACTTC
TRBD2,.,TRBJ2-1,TRBV5-8,CASSESGGGVNEQFF,TGTGCCAGCAGCGAAAGCGGGGGGGGCGTGAATGAGCAGTTCTTC
.,.,TRBJ1-6,TRBV2,CASKTERPYNSPLHF,TGTGCCAGCAAGACCGAGAGACCCTATAATTCACCCCTCCACTTT
TRBD1,.,TRBJ2-5,TRBV30,CAYEGQQEETQYF,TGTGCCTACGAGGGACAGCAAGAAGAGACCCAGTACTTC
.,.,TRBJ1-4,TRBV6-5,CASSYRGATNEKLFF,TGTGCCAGCAGTTACCGTGGCGCAACTAATGAAAAACTGTTTTTT
TRBD1,.,TRBJ1-1,TRBV30,CAWSVGQGALAFF,TGTGCCTGGAGTGTCGGACAGGGGGCTCTGGCTTTCTTT
.,.,TRBJ1-2,TRBV9,CASSVEPGTNYGYTF,TGTGCCAGCAGCGTAGAGCCAGGGACTAACTATGGCTACACCTTC
.,many,TRBJ1-5,TRBV30,CAWNGPYSNQPQHF,TGTGCCTGGAACGGGCCTTATAGCAATCAGCCCCAGCATTTT
TRBD1,.,TRBJ1-2,TRBV3-1/TRBV3-2,CASSRNRGEDYGYTF,TGTGCCAGCAGCCGGAACAGGGGTGAAGACTATGGCTACACCTTC
.,.,TRBJ1-1,TRBV4-2,CASSQDQVAGTEAFF,TGTGCCAGCAGCCAAGATCAGGTTGCGGGCACTGAAGCTTTCTTT
.,.,TRBJ2-2,TRBV15,CATSPQPANTGELFF,TGTGCCACCAGCCCCCAGCCTGCGAACACCGGGGAGCTGTTTTTT
.,.,TRBJ1-1,TRBV29-1,CSPHSPGDTEAFF,TGCAGCCCGCATTCCCCAGGTGACACTGAAGCTTTCTTT
TRBD1,.,TRBJ2-3,TRBV24-1,CATSERGTATTDTQYF,TGTGCCACCAGTGAACGTGGGACAGCGACCACAGATACGCAGTATTTT
TRBD1,.,TRBJ1-3,TRBV19,CASSIDRGLRNTIYF,TGTGCCAGTAGTATCGACAGGGGCCTGAGGAACACCATATATTTT
TRBD1,.,TRBJ2-2,TRBV19,CASTSSGVTGGTNTGELFF,TGTGCCAGTACCTCATCGGGGGTGACAGGGGGAACGAACACCGGGGAGCTGTTTTTT